Listed below are T cell receptor beta chains from one sample, sequenced in a study of T cells after yellow fever vaccination. TCRdb re-derived calls from the 5' RACE reads in MiXCR, one entry per CDR3 protein. The sample lists about 630,000 distinct CDR3 sequences, approximately 13% occurring once. Sequencing was performed on PBMCs, taken on the day of the yellow fever booster vaccination. These receptor sequences come from a man in his thirties or forties who received the YFV17D yellow fever vaccine. CDR3s include the opening cysteine and the closing phenylalanine or tryptophan. The D gene is left open where the match is weak. The listing skips clone size in some rows; elsewhere it reads once, few, many or a size class.

J gene,D gene,clone size,V gene,CDR3 DNA,CDR3 protein
TRBJ1-6,.,.,TRBV7-2,TGTGCCAGCAGCTTAGGGGTCATAGGGAGGTCACCCCTCCACTTT,CASSLGVIGRSPLHF
TRBJ2-2,TRBD2,.,TRBV4-3,TGCGCCAGCAGCCAAGATGCGACTAGCGGGAGGTCTGGGGAGCTGTTTTTT,CASSQDATSGRSGELFF
TRBJ1-1,.,.,TRBV9,TGTGCCAGCAGCGTAGAGGTGAACACTGAAGCTTTCTTT,CASSVEVNTEAFF
TRBJ2-1,TRBD1,.,TRBV7-9,TGTGCCAGCAGCTTATCATCCAGGGGGTCCAATGAGCAGTTCTTC,CASSLSSRGSNEQFF
TRBJ2-2,TRBD2,many,TRBV28,TGTGCCAGCAGTCCCCGTAGCGGGAGGGCCAACACCGGGGAGCTGTTTTTT,CASSPRSGRANTGELFF
TRBJ2-5,TRBD1,few,TRBV27,TGTGCCAGCAGCCCGGCGACAGGGGCCGCGGAGACCCAGTACTTC,CASSPATGAAETQYF
TRBJ2-1,TRBD2,few,TRBV7-8,TGTGCCAGCAGCTTAGTGGGGACTAAGGGCAATGAGCAGTTCTTC,CASSLVGTKGNEQFF
TRBJ2-2,TRBD2,.,TRBV5-1,TGCGCCAGCAGCTCCACAACTAGCGGGAGGGCCTTCACCGGGGAGCTGTTTTTT,CASSSTTSGRAFTGELFF
TRBJ2-6,.,many,TRBV24-1,TGTGCCACCAGTGGAAGGGACACAGACCTCCACTCTGGGGCCAACGTCCTGACTTTC,CATSGRDTDLHSGANVLTF
TRBJ2-3,TRBD2,.,TRBV5-1,TGCGCCAGCAGCGACCTGACTAGCGGGAGAACAGATACGCAGTATTTT,CASSDLTSGRTDTQYF
TRBJ2-1,.,few,TRBV7-9,TGTGCCAGCAGTCCAGGTGCCCAATCCTACAATGAGCAGTTCTTC,CASSPGAQSYNEQFF
TRBJ2-1,.,few,TRBV5-1,TGCGCCAGCAGCTTGAATACTTCCCCCTCTAATGAGCAGTTCTTC,CASSLNTSPSNEQFF
TRBJ2-1,TRBD2,many,TRBV20-1,TGCAGTGCTAGAGATCAAAGACTAGCGGGATGGAAGCAGTTCTTC,CSARDQRLAGWKQFF
TRBJ2-2,.,.,TRBV7-2,TGTGCCAGCAGCGGTACCGGGATGAACACCGGGGAGCTGTTTTTT,CASSGTGMNTGELFF
TRBJ2-4,.,few,TRBV5-1,TGCGCCAGCAGCCCAGGACGCGGACTAAAAGAAAACATTCAGTACTTC,CASSPGRGLKENIQYF
TRBJ2-3,.,.,TRBV5-4,TGTGCCAGCAGCTTGGGTTTAGGGGTTGAAGATACGCAGTATTTT,CASSLGLGVEDTQYF
TRBJ1-5,.,many,TRBV18,TGTGCCAGCTCACCGGGTACGGATAGCAATCAGCCCCAGCATTTT,CASSPGTDSNQPQHF
TRBJ2-5,.,.,TRBV7-2,TGTGCCAGCAGCTTAGCGTTAGATGAAGAGACCCAGTACTTC,CASSLALDEETQYF
TRBJ2-7,.,few,TRBV6-5,TGTGCCAGCAGTTACAAGTATGGGCCGGATAGCTCCTACGAGCAGTACTTC,CASSYKYGPDSSYEQYF
TRBJ1-3,.,.,TRBV12-3/TRBV12-4,TGTGCCAGCGGGGGGCCCGGGGGCACCATATATTTT,CASGGPGGTIYF
TRBJ1-2,TRBD1,.,TRBV6-1,TGTGCCAGCAGAAGACAGGGGAACGGCTATGGCTACACCTTC,CASRRQGNGYGYTF
TRBJ2-3,.,few,TRBV15,TGTGCCACCAGCCGTTCCGTTGCAGATACGCAGTATTTT,CATSRSVADTQYF
TRBJ2-2,.,few,TRBV10-1,TGCGCCAGCAGCAGTGGGACCAGCACCGGGGAGCTGTTTTTT,CASSSGTSTGELFF
TRBJ2-5,.,many,TRBV7-3,TGTGCCAGCAGTTTACACATTAAAGAGACCCAGTACTTC,CASSLHIKETQYF
TRBJ2-7,.,few,TRBV29-1,TGCAGCGTTCACCCCCCCGGGACCGTCTCCTACGAGCAGTACTTC,CSVHPPGTVSYEQYF
TRBJ2-1,TRBD2,.,TRBV20-1,TGCAGTGCTAGGGAAGCCGGGACTAGCCCCCCCTACAATGAGCAGTTCTTC,CSAREAGTSPPYNEQFF
TRBJ2-1,TRBD2,.,TRBV5-1,TGCGCCAGCAGTCTCCTCGGGACTACCTCTAATGAGCAGTTCTTC,CASSLLGTTSNEQFF
TRBJ2-7,.,many,TRBV5-6,TGTGCCAGCAGCTTGTTGGGGATAAGGGCTCACGAGCAGTACTTC,CASSLLGIRAHEQYF
TRBJ2-2,TRBD2,few,TRBV6-1,TGTGCCAGCAGTACCGGGACTAGCGGGAGGGGTGGGGAGCTGTTTTTT,CASSTGTSGRGGELFF
TRBJ2-7,TRBD2,.,TRBV7-9,TGTGCCAGCAGCAGGGGACTAGCGCACGACGAGCAGTACTTC,CASSRGLAHDEQYF
TRBJ2-1,TRBD2,.,TRBV28,TGTGCCAGCGCAGGGCCGGGGCGGCGGGAGGGCCTTTGGAATGAGCAGTTCTTC,CASAGPGRREGLWNEQFF
TRBJ2-5,.,few,TRBV7-2,TGTGCCAGCAGGTCCGGTCGGGGTTTTCAAGAGACCCAGTACTTC,CASRSGRGFQETQYF
TRBJ2-1,.,.,TRBV20-1,TGCAGTGCTAGAGAGCCCCCGGGGAGCTCCTACAATGAGCAGTTCTTC,CSAREPPGSSYNEQFF
TRBJ2-7,TRBD2,few,TRBV20-1,TGCAGTGCTAGAGATACTAGCGGGAATTGGGGGCAGTACTTC,CSARDTSGNWGQYF
TRBJ1-4,.,.,TRBV5-1,TGCGCCTCAAAGGGGTCCCTTCTCGGCGAAAAACTGTTTTTT,CASKGSLLGEKLFF